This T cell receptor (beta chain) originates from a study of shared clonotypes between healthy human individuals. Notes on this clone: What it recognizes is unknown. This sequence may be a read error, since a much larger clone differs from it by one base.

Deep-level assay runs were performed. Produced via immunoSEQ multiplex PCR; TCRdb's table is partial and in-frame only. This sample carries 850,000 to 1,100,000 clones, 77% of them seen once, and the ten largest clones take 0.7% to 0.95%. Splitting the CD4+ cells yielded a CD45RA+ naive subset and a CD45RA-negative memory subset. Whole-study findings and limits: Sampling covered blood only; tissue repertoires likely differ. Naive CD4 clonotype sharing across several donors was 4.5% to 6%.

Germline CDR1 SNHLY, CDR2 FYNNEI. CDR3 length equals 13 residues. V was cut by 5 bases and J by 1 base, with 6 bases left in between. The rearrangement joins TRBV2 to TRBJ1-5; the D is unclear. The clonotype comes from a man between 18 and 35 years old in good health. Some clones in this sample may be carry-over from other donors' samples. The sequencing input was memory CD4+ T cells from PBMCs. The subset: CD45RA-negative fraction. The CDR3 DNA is TGTGCCAGCAGTTCGGAGAGCAATCAGCCCCAGCATTTT. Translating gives CASSSESNQPQHF.